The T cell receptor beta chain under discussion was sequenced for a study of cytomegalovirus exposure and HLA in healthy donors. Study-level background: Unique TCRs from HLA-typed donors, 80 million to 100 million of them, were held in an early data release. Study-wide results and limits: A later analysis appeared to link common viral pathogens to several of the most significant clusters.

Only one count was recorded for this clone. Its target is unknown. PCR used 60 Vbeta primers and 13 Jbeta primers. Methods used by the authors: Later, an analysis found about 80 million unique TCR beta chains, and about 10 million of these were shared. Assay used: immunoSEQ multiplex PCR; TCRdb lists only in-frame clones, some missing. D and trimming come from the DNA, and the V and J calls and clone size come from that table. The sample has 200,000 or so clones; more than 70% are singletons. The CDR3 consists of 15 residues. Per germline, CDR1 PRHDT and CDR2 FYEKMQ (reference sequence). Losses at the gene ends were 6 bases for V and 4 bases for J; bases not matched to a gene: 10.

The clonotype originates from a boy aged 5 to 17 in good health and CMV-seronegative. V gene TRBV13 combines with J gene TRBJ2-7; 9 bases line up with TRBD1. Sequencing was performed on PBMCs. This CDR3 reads CASRSPGTGHYEQYF. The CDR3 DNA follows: TGTGCCAGCAGGTCCCCCGGGACAGGGCATTACGAGCAGTACTTC.